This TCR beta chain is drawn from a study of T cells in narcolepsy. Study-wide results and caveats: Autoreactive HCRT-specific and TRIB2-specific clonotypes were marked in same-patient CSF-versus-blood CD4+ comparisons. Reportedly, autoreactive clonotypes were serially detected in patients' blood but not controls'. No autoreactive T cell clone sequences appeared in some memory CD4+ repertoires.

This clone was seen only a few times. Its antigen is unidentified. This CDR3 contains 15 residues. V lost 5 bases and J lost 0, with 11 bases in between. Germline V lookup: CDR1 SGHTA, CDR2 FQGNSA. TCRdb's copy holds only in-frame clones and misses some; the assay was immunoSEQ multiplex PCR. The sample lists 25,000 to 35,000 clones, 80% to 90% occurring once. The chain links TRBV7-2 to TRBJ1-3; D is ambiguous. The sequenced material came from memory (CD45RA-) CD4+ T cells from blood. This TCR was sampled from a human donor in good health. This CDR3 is CASSPWKSSGNTIYF. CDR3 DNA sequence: TGTGCCAGCAGCCCCTGGAAGAGCTCTGGAAACACCATATATTTT.